This TCR beta chain was captured by sequencing in a study of cytomegalovirus exposure and HLA in healthy donors. Germline CDR1 is SNHLY and CDR2 is FYNNEI. The CDR3 runs to 14 residues. V shed 6 bases and J shed 4 bases, with 13 bases lying between them. TCRdb keeps only in-frame clones here, not all; method: immunoSEQ multiplex PCR. The profile shows about 340,000 clones, roughly 90% of them singletons. The rearrangement uses TRBV2 and TRBJ2-1; D may be TRBD2 (6 bases). The origin of this receptor is a woman aged 18-29 years in good health and CMV-seronegative. Input material: PBMCs. The CDR3 sequence is CASRPRDSYNEQFF. CDR3 nucleotide sequence: TGTGCCAGCAGGCCCCGGGACTCTTACAATGAGCAGTTCTTC.